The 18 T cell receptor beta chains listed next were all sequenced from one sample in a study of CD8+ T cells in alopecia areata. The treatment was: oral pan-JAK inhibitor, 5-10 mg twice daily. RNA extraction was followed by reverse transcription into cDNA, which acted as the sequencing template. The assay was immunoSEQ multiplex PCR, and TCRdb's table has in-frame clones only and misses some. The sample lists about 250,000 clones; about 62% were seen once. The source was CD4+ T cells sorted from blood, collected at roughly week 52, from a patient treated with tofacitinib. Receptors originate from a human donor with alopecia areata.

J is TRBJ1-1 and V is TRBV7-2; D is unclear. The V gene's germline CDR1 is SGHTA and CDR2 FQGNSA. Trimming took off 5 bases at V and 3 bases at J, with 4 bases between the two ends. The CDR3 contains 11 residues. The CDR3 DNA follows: TGTGCCAGCAGCCACGACACTGAAGCTTTCTTT. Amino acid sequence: CASSHDTEAFF.

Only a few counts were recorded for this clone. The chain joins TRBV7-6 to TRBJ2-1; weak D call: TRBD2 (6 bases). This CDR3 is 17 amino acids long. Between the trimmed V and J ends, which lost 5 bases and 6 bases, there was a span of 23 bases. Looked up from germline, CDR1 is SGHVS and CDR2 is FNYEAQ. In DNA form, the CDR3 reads TGTGCCAGCAGCCCTGGACTAAGGGCGAAGGAGGGCAATGAGCAGTTCTTC. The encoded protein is CASSPGLRAKEGNEQFF.

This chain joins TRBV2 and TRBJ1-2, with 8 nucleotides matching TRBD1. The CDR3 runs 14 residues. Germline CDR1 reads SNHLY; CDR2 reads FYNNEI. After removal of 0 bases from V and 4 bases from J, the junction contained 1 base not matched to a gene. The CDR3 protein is CASSEAGQGYGYTF. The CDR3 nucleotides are TGTGCCAGCAGTGAAGCCGGACAGGGCTATGGCTACACCTTC.

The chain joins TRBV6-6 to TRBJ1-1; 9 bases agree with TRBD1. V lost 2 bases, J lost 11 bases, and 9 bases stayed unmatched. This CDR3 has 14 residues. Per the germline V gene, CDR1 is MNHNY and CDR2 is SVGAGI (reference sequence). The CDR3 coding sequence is TGTGCCAGCAGTTACGGGACAGGGATCTATCAGGCTTTCTTT. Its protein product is CASSYGTGIYQAFF.

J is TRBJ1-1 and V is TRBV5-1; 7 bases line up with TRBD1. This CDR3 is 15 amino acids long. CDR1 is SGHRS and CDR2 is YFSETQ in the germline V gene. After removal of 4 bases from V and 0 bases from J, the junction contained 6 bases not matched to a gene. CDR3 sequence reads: CASSPPTGLNTEAFF. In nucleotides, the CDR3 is TGCGCCAGCAGCCCGCCGACAGGGTTGAACACTGAAGCTTTCTTT.

The CDR3 coding sequence is TGTGCCAGCAGCGACAGGGAGTTGAATCAGCCCCAGCATTTT. Translation gives CASSDRELNQPQHF. This chain links TRBV6-1 with TRBJ1-5; 7 bases match TRBD1. Germline CDR1 reads MNHNS; CDR2 reads SASEGT. The CDR3 is made up of 14 amino acids. V lost 6 bases, J lost 4 bases, and 6 bases stayed unmatched.

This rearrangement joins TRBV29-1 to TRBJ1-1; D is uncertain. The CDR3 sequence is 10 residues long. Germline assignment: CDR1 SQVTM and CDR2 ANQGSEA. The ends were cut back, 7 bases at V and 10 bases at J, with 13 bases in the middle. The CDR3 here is CSAWEGRAFF. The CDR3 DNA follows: TGCAGCGCCTGGGAAGGGAGAGCTTTCTTT.

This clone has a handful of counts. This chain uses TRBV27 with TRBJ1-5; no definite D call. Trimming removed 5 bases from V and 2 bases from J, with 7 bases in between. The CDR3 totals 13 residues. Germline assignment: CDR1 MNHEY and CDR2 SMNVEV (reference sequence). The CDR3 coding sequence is TGTGCCAGCAGTCCGGGCCGCAATCAGCCCCAGCATTTT. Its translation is CASSPGRNQPQHF.

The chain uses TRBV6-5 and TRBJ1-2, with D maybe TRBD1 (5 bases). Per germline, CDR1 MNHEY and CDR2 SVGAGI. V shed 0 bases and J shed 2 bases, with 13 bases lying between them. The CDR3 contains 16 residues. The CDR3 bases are TGTGCCAGCAGTTACTCGCGAGGGGCTAGGAACTATGGCTACACCTTC. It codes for CASSYSRGARNYGYTF.

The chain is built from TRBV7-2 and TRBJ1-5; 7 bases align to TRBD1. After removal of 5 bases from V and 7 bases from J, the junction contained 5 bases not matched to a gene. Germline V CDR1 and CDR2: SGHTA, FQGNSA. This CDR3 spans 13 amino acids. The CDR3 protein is CASSLDRPQPQHF. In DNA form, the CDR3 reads TGTGCCAGCAGCCTGGACAGGCCGCAGCCCCAGCATTTT.

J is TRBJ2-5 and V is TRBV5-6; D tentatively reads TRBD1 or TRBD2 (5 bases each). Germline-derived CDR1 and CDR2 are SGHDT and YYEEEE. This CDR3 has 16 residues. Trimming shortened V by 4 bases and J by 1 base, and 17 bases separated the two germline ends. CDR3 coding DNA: TGTGCCAGCAGCCCGGGACGTCCGGACGTCCAAGAGACCCAGTACTTC. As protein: CASSPGRPDVQETQYF.

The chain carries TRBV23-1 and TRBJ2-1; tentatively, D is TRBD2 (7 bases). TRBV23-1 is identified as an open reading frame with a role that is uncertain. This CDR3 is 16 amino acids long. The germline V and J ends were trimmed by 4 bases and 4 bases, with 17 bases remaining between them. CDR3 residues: CASSPPRGGPYNEQFF. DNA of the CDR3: TGCGCCAGCAGTCCCCCCCGCGGGGGCCCATACAATGAGCAGTTCTTC.

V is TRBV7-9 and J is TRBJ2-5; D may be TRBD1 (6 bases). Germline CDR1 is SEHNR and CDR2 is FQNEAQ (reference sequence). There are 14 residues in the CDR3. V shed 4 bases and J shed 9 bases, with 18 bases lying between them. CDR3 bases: TGTGCCAGCAGCTACCCTACAGGGCCCGAGGCCCAGTACTTC. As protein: CASSYPTGPEAQYF.

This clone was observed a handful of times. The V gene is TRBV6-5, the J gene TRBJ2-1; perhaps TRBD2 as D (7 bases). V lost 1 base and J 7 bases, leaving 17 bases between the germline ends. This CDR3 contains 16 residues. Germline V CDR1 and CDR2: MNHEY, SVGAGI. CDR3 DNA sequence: TGTGCCAGCAGTTACTTGACGGGGGGCATGGAAAATGAGCAGTTCTTC. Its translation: CASSYLTGGMENEQFF.

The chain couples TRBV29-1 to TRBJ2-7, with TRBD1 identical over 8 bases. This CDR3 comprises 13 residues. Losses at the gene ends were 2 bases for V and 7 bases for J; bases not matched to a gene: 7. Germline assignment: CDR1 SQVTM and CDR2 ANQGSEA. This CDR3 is CSVEWQGAREQYF. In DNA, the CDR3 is TGCAGCGTTGAATGGCAGGGGGCACGGGAGCAGTACTTC.

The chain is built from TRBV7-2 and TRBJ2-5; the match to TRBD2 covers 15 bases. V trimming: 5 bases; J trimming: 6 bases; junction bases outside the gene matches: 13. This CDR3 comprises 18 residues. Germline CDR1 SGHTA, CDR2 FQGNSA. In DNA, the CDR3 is TGTGCCAGCAGCCCCCCGGGACTAGCGGGGGGCGCGGCCCAGACCCAGTACTTC. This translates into CASSPPGLAGGAAQTQYF.

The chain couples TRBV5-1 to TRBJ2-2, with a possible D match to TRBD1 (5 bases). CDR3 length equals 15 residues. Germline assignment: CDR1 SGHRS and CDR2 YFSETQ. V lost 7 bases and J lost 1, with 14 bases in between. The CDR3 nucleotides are TGCGCCAGCCGCTCTTGGCAGGGGAACACCGGGGAGCTGTTTTTT. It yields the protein CASRSWQGNTGELFF.

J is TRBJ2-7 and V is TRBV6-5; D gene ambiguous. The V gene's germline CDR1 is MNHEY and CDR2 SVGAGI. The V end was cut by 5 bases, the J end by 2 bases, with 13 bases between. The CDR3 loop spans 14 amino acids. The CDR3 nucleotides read TGTGCCAGCAGTCCCCGGACCGAGACCTACGAGCAGTACTTC. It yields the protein CASSPRTETYEQYF.